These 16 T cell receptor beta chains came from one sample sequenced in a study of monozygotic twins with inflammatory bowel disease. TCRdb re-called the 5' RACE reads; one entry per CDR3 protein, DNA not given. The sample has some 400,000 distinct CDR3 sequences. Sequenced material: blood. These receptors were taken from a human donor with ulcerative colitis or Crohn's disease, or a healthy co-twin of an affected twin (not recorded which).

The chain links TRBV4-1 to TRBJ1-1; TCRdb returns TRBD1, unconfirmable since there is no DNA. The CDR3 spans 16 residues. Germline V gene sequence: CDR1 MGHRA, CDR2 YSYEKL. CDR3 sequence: CASSQDSARGPPEAFF.

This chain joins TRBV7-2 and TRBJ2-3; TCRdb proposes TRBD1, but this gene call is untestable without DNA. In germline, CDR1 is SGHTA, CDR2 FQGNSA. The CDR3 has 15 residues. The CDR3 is CASSPDRVSTDTQYF. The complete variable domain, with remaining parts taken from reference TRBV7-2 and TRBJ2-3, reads GAGVSQSPSNKVTEKGKDVELRCDPISGHTALYWYRQSLGQGLEFLIYFQGNSAPDKSGLPSDRFSAERTGGSVSTLTIQRTQQEDSAVYLCASSPDRVSTDTQYFGPGTRLTVL.

The chain's CDR3 is CASSLQGWAYNEQFF. V gene TRBV27 combines with J gene TRBJ2-1; TCRdb returns TRBD1, unconfirmable since there is no DNA. CDR1 is MNHEY, CDR2 SMNVEV, per germline (reference sequence). The CDR3 is made up of 15 amino acids.

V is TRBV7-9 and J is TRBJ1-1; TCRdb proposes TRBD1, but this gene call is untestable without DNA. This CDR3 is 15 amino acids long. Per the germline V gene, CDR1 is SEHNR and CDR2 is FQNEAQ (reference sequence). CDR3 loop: CASSFGGGGNTEAFF.

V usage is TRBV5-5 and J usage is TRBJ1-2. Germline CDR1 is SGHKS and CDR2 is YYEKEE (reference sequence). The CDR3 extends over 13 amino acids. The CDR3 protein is CASSLVSAYGYTF.

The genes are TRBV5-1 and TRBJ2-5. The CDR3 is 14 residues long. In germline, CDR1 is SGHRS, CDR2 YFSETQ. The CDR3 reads CASSPYEDGETQYF.

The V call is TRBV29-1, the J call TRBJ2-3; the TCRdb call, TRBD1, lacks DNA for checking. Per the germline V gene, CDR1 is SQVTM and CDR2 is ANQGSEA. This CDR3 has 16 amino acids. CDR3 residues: CSVEGPGGGGTDTQYF.

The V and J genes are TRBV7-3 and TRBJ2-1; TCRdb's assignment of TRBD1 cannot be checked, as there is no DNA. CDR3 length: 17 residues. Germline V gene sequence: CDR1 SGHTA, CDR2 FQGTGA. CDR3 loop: CASSPRQGQGFYNEQFF.

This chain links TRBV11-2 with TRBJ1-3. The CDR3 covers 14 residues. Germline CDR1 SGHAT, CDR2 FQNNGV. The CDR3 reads CASSLLVAGNTIYF.

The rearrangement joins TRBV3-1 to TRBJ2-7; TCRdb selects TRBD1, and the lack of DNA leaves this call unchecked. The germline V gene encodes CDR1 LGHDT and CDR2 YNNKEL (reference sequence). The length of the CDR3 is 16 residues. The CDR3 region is CASSQAGAGGVYEQYF.

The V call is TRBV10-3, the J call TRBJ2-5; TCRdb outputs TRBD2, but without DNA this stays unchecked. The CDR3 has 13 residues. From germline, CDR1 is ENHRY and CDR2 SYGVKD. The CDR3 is CAISPDFVETQYF.

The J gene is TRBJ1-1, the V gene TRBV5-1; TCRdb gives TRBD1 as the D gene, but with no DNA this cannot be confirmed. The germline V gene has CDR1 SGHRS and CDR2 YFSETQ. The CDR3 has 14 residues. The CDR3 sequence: CASSTRQGPTEAFF.

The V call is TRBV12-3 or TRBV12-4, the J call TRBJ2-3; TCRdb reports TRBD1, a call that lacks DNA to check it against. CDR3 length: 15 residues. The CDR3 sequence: CASNLGAVLIDTQYF.

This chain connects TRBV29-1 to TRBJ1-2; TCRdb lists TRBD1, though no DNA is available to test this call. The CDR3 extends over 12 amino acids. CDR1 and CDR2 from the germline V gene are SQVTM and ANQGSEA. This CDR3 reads CSVGRDIVDYTF.

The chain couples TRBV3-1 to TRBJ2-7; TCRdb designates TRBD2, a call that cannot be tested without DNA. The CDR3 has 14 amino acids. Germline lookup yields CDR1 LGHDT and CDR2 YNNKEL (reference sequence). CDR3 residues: CASSLRGASDEQYF.

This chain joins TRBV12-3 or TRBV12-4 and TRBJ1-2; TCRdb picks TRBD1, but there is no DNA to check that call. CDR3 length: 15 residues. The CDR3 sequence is CASSLASGGDYGYTF.